These 32 T cell receptor beta chains came from one sample sequenced in a study of shared clonotypes between healthy human individuals (dated by TCRdb to the early 2020s). Libraries were made using the immunoSEQ multiplex PCR assay. TCRdb's version of the immuneACCESS table is confined to in-frame rearrangements and falls short of the full clone set. An unresolved V gene accounts for under half of the shortfall where checked; the remainder is of unknown origin. Within this sample are over a million clones, with around 97% of them counted one time only. The ten largest clones capture more than 0.9% of the sample. The source material was naive CD4+ T cells sorted from blood. The cell subset or site tag for this specimen amounts to: CD45RA+ positively selected. Receptor source: a man aged 25-40 years in good health.

This chain connects TRBV15 to TRBJ2-1, with D unclear. V lost 3 bases to trimming and J lost 4 bases, with 10 bases between them. Germline V lookup: CDR1 LNHNV, CDR2 YYDKDF (reference sequence). The CDR3 is made up of 14 amino acids. CDR3 sequence: CATSREWDYNEQFF. The CDR3 nucleotides are TGTGCCACCAGCAGGGAATGGGATTACAATGAGCAGTTCTTC.

V and J are TRBV28 and TRBJ2-5; 10 bases map to TRBD1. Looked up from germline, CDR1 is MDHEN and CDR2 is SYDVKM. This CDR3 is 13 amino acids long. Trimming at V came to 4 bases and at J to 7 bases, leaving 3 bases not matched to a gene. The CDR3 region is CASSSGQGGTQYF. Here the CDR3 DNA reads TGTGCCAGCAGTTCAGGACAGGGGGGGACCCAGTACTTC.

This chain uses TRBV28 with TRBJ2-1; D tentatively fits TRBD1 or TRBD2 (5 bases each). Germline values: CDR1 MDHEN, CDR2 SYDVKM. The CDR3 loop spans 13 amino acids. The ends were cut back, 5 bases at V and 6 bases at J, with 11 bases in the middle. CDR3 residues: CASSEGRSNEQFF. The DNA of the CDR3 is TGTGCCAGCAGTGAGGGACGTTCCAATGAGCAGTTCTTC.

This sequence joins TRBV5-6 and TRBJ1-1, with D unclear. Trimming removed 0 bases at V and 2 bases at J, with 8 bases between. CDR1 SGHDT and CDR2 YYEEEE come from the germline V gene. CDR3 size: 14 residues. Here the CDR3 DNA reads TGTGCCAGCAGCTTGGGGGCACCTAACACTGAAGCTTTCTTT. This gives the protein CASSLGAPNTEAFF.

The chain is built from TRBV5-1 and TRBJ2-3; 7 positions match TRBD1. The CDR3 is 16 residues long. Germline loops: CDR1 SGHRS, CDR2 YFSETQ. V shed 0 bases, J shed 2 bases, and the junction held 6 bases outside the gene matches. The CDR3 sequence is CASSLAGRGITDTQYF. CDR3 DNA sequence: TGCGCCAGCAGCTTGGCGGGCAGGGGGATCACAGATACGCAGTATTTT.

The chain uses TRBV7-9 and TRBJ2-2; weak D call: TRBD2 (6 bases). Looked up from germline, CDR1 is SEHNR and CDR2 is FQNEAQ (reference sequence). The CDR3 spans 15 residues. The V gene lost 7 bases and the J gene lost 4 bases, with 16 bases spanning the gap. CDR3 residues: CASNLALATTGELFF. The CDR3 nucleotides are TGTGCCAGCAATTTGGCCCTAGCGACCACCGGGGAGCTGTTTTTT.

This chain connects TRBV18 to TRBJ2-6, with a weak D call TRBD1 (5 bases). The CDR3 is made up of 16 amino acids. With 0 bases removed from V and 2 bases from J, the gap between germline ends came to 8 bases. From germline, CDR1 is KGHSH and CDR2 LQKENI. The CDR3 bases are TGTGCCAGCTCACCACCAGGGGCTGCTGGGGCCAACGTCCTGACTTTC. It translates to CASSPPGAAGANVLTF.

The chain uses TRBV7-2 and TRBJ2-1; 10 bases are a match to TRBD2. The CDR3 runs 15 residues. J lost 6 bases, V lost 3 bases, and 5 bases had no gene match. Per germline, CDR1 SGHTA and CDR2 FQGNSA. The CDR3 sequence is CASSFRLAGVNEQFF. CDR3 in DNA: TGTGCCAGCAGCTTCCGGCTAGCGGGGGTCAATGAGCAGTTCTTC. Using reference TRBV7-2 and TRBJ2-1 for the parts outside the CDR3, the full variable domain is GAGVSQSPSNKVTEKGKDVELRCDPISGHTALYWYRQSLGQGLEFLIYFQGNSAPDKSGLPSDRFSAERTGGSVSTLTIQRTQQEDSAVYLCASSFRLAGVNEQFFGPGTRLTVL.

This clone was seen a single time. The chain combines TRBV5-1 with TRBJ2-2; D is uncertain. CDR3 length: 15 residues. The ends were cut back, 0 bases at V and 4 bases at J, with 10 bases in the middle. Germline V CDR1 and CDR2: SGHRS, YFSETQ. CDR3 coding DNA: TGCGCCAGCAGCTTGGCCGTTGTTCTCACCGGGGAGCTGTTTTTT. Translated, it gives CASSLAVVLTGELFF.

Concerning this clone: Other DNA sequences within the sample encode an identical CDR3. CDR3 DNA: TGTGCCAGCTCACCGAGGGGGGGCGAGCAGTTCTTC. It is translated as CASSPRGGEQFF. This chain uses TRBV18 with TRBJ2-1, with D maybe TRBD2 (7 bases). Germline CDR1 KGHSH, CDR2 LQKENI. Trimming stripped 3 bases from V and 10 bases from J, with 10 bases between. The CDR3 is 12 residues long.

Here the CDR3 reads CASSYSSGAFGYTF. The CDR3 region has the DNA TGTGCCAGCAGTTACTCTTCGGGGGCTTTTGGCTACACCTTC. The chain is built from TRBV6-5 and TRBJ1-2; tentatively, D is TRBD1 (6 bases). V was clipped by 0 bases and J by 7 bases, with 12 bases between them. CDR1 is MNHEY, CDR2 SVGAGI, per germline. The CDR3 contains 14 residues.

The chain recombines TRBV15 with TRBJ1-5; no reliable D call. The CDR3 consists of 14 residues. CDR1 and CDR2 from the germline V gene are LNHNV and YYDKDF (reference sequence). Trimming removed 1 base from V and 6 bases from J, with 10 bases in between. CDR3 region: CATSRGDLGQPQHF. For the CDR3, the DNA is TGTGCCACCAGCAGAGGGGATTTGGGTCAGCCCCAGCATTTT.

The genes are TRBV6-5 and TRBJ2-6; unclear D gene. The CDR3 has 16 amino acids. CDR1 MNHEY and CDR2 SVGAGI come from the germline V gene. Between the trimmed V and J ends, which lost 4 bases and 5 bases, there was a span of 15 bases. The CDR3 coding sequence is TGTGCCAGCAGTTGCTATGCACAAAGTCGGGCCAACGTCCTGACTTTC. Translation gives CASSCYAQSRANVLTF.

The chain employs TRBV29-1 and TRBJ1-2, with 8 bases fitting TRBD1. Germline V lookup: CDR1 SQVTM, CDR2 ANQGSEA. The CDR3 runs to 17 residues. V shed 5 bases, J shed 1 base, and the junction held 15 bases outside the gene matches. CDR3: CSVNNLGQGLNNYGYTF. DNA for the CDR3: TGCAGCGTTAATAACCTTGGACAGGGTCTTAATAACTATGGCTACACCTTC.

This clone came up once. The V and J genes are TRBV28 and TRBJ2-7; 10 bases line up with TRBD1. The CDR3 runs to 15 residues. V gave up 10 bases and J gave up 2 bases; unmatched junction bases: 11. In germline, CDR1 is MDHEN, CDR2 SYDVKM. CDR3 region: CATQFRQGATYEQYF. The CDR3 bases are TGTGCCACCCAGTTTCGACAGGGGGCTACCTACGAGCAGTACTTC.

The CDR3 region is CAISEQASSGSRYEQYF. The CDR3, as DNA: TGTGCCATCAGTGAGCAAGCTTCTAGCGGGAGTCGGTACGAGCAGTACTTC. The chain combines TRBV10-3 with TRBJ2-7, with 10 positions matching TRBD2. This CDR3 is built from 17 residues. Germline CDR1 is ENHRY and CDR2 is SYGVKD. After removal of 2 bases from V and 4 bases from J, the junction contained 11 bases not matched to a gene.

The chain joins TRBV10-3 to TRBJ1-2; D call uncertain. CDR3 length equals 13 residues. V gave up 4 bases and J gave up 10 bases, with 16 bases separating them. CDR1 and CDR2 (germline): ENHRY, SYGVKD. Here the CDR3 reads CAISAGGGESYTF. As DNA, the CDR3 is TGTGCCATCAGTGCAGGCGGTGGGGAATCCTACACCTTC.

The chain is built from TRBV4-3 and TRBJ2-7; D ambiguous. This CDR3 is built from 15 residues. V dropped 0 bases and J dropped 7 bases, with 16 bases sitting between them. Germline V gives CDR1 LGHNA, CDR2 YSLEER. The chain's CDR3 is CASSQDLNRLREQYF. For the CDR3, the DNA is TGCGCCAGCAGCCAAGATCTAAACCGGTTGCGTGAGCAGTACTTC.

V and J are TRBV7-8 and TRBJ2-5; D is possibly TRBD1 (5 bases). V was clipped by 7 bases and J by 2 bases, with 14 bases between them. This CDR3 has 14 residues. Germline lookup yields CDR1 SGHVS and CDR2 FQNEAQ. CDR3 DNA sequence: TGTGCCAGCATTCAAGGGGCAGGTCAAGAGACCCAGTACTTC. Amino acid sequence: CASIQGAGQETQYF.

A single count supports this clone. The chain uses TRBV7-8 and TRBJ2-2; a possible D gene is TRBD2 (6 bases). Germline V lookup: CDR1 SGHVS, CDR2 FQNEAQ. Trimming took 5 bases from V and 2 from J, leaving 21 bases between them. The CDR3 is made up of 18 amino acids. CDR3 nucleotides: TGTGCCAGCAGCGCGACCATCCGGGAGACGGGAAACACCGGGGAGCTGTTTTTT. As protein: CASSATIRETGNTGELFF. Drawing the rest from reference TRBV7-8 and TRBJ2-2, the complete variable domain is GAGVSQSPRYKVAKRGQDVALRCDPISGHVSLFWYQQALGQGPEFLTYFQNEAQLDKSGLPSDRFFAERPEGSVSTLKIQRTQQEDSAVYLCASSATIRETGNTGELFFGEGSRLTVL.

This clone appeared a single time. V and J are TRBV15 and TRBJ1-5; no clear D. Germline CDR1 LNHNV, CDR2 YYDKDF (reference sequence). Trimming shortened V by 11 bases and J by 3 bases, and 17 bases separated the two germline ends. The CDR3 is 14 amino acids. The CDR3 protein is CAESRQRNNQPQHF. The CDR3 DNA follows: TGTGCCGAGTCTAGACAAAGAAACAATCAGCCCCAGCATTTT.

The V gene is TRBV27, the J gene TRBJ2-1, with TRBD2 identical over 8 bases. The CDR3 is 16 amino acids. V gave up 6 bases and J gave up 3 bases; unmatched junction bases: 10. Germline-derived CDR1 and CDR2 are MNHEY and SMNVEV (reference sequence). CDR3 loop: CASRDIAGTYYNEQFF. CDR3 nucleotide sequence: TGTGCCAGCAGAGATATAGCGGGAACCTACTACAATGAGCAGTTCTTC.

This chain uses TRBV5-6 with TRBJ1-1, with D possibly matching TRBD1 (6 bases). CDR1 and CDR2 from the germline V gene are SGHDT and YYEEEE. V was pared by 1 base and J by 10 bases, with 26 bases between. The CDR3 extends over 17 amino acids. CDR3 protein: CASSLKRQGSRTIRAFF. The DNA for the CDR3 is TGTGCCAGCAGCTTGAAAAGGCAGGGGTCTCGTACCATCCGAGCTTTCTTT.

J is TRBJ2-3 and V is TRBV7-2; D is undetermined. V was shortened by 1 base and J by 7 bases, with 9 bases between the two germline ends. Per germline, CDR1 SGHTA and CDR2 FQGNSA. This CDR3 region has 13 residues. The CDR3 DNA reads TGTGCCAGCAGCTTAGACGTAGAGCATACGCAGTATTTT. It is translated as CASSLDVEHTQYF.

The chain couples TRBV9 to TRBJ2-2, with TRBD2 as a possible D gene (6 bases). The CDR3 is 15 residues long. Looked up from germline, CDR1 is SGDLS and CDR2 is YYNGEE. V lost 4 bases to trimming and J lost 4 bases, with 14 bases between them. CDR3 nucleotides: TGTGCCAGCAGCAGCAGACTTAGCGGCACCGGGGAGCTGTTTTTT. Translated, it gives CASSSRLSGTGELFF.

This chain uses TRBV6-5 with TRBJ2-7; the D gene is possibly TRBD2 (7 bases). Germline lookup yields CDR1 MNHEY and CDR2 SVGAGI. The CDR3 covers 16 residues. The V gene lost 1 base and the J gene lost 6 bases, with 19 bases spanning the gap. The CDR3 region has the DNA TGTGCCAGCAGTTACTTCCCGGGGGGCCGAGCGGGCGAGCAGTACTTC. It yields the protein CASSYFPGGRAGEQYF.

There are a few counts of this clone. The V call is TRBV25-1, the J call TRBJ2-7; no clear D gene. Germline V gene lookup returns CDR1 MGHDK and CDR2 SYGVNS. CDR3 size: 11 residues. V was pared by 4 bases and J by 9 bases, with 10 bases between. The CDR3 is CASSALKLQYF. In nucleotides, the CDR3 is TGTGCCAGCAGTGCCCTTAAGCTGCAGTACTTC.

The chain recombines TRBV30 with TRBJ1-3, with no clear D. CDR3 length: 13 residues. V lost 4 bases and J 0 bases, leaving 7 bases between the germline ends. Germline-derived CDR1 and CDR2 are GTSNPN and SVGIG (reference sequence). The CDR3 is CAWNKGSGNTIYF. The CDR3 DNA reads TGTGCCTGGAATAAGGGCTCTGGAAACACCATATATTTT.

The chain combines TRBV18 with TRBJ1-2; D gene uncertain. Per germline, CDR1 KGHSH and CDR2 LQKENI. CDR3 length equals 14 residues. Trimming took off 0 bases at V and 4 bases at J, with 9 bases between the two ends. This CDR3 is CASSPPITSYGYTF. CDR3 in DNA: TGTGCCAGCTCACCACCGATCACAAGCTATGGCTACACCTTC. Based on the CDR3 plus reference TRBV18 and TRBJ1-2, the full variable domain is NAGVMQNPRHLVRRRGQEARLRCSPMKGHSHVYWYRQLPEEGLKFMVYLQKENIIDESGMPKERFSAEFPKEGPSILRIQQVVRGDSAAYFCASSPPITSYGYTFGSGTRLTVV.

The V call is TRBV5-1, the J call TRBJ1-5; TRBD1 matches at 8 bases. With V trimmed by 4 bases and J by 7 bases, 7 bases remained unmatched. The CDR3 is 14 residues long. Germline CDR1 is SGHRS and CDR2 is YFSETQ. The CDR3 DNA is TGCGCCAGCAGCGGGGGACAGGTGAACCAGCCCCAGCATTTT. It codes for CASSGGQVNQPQHF.

The chain employs TRBV4-3 and TRBJ2-1; D remains unclear. The V end lost 0 bases, the J end lost 12 bases, and 15 bases lay between the germline ends. Germline CDR1 is LGHNA and CDR2 is YSLEER. The CDR3 is 14 residues long. The DNA for the CDR3 is TGCGCCAGCAGCCAAGATCTTTCGTGGGATGGGCAGTTCTTC. Translating it yields CASSQDLSWDGQFF.

This clone was found once. The CDR3 DNA follows: TGTGCCAGAAGGTTTCGCGGGAGGGTGCACACCGGGGAGCTGTTTTTT. Translation gives CARRFRGRVHTGELFF. The chain joins TRBV19 to TRBJ2-2; TRBD2 matches at 9 bases. V lost 9 bases and J lost 3; bases outside the gene matches: 11. Germline CDR1 LNHDA, CDR2 SQIVND (reference sequence). This CDR3 is built from 16 residues.